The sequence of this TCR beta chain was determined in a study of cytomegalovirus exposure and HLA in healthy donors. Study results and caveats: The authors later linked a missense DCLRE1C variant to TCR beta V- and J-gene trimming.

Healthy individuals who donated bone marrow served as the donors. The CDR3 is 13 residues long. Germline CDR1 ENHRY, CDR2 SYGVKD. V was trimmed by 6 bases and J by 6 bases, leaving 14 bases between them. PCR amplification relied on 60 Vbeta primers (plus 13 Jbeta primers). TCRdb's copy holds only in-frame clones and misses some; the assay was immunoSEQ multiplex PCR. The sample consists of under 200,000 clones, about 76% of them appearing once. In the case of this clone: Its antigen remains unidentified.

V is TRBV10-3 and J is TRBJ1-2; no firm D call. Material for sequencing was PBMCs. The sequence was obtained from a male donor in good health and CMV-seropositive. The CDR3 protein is CAISVTAGHGYTF. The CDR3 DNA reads TGTGCCATCAGCGTTACAGCTGGCCATGGCTACACCTTC.